Below are 23 T cell receptor beta chains sequenced from a single sample in a study of OX40 agonist ivuxolimab in advanced cancers. Profiled with immunoSEQ multiplex PCR; TCRdb holds only in-frame clones, not every one. The data hold about 27,000 clones, with roughly three quarters observed a single time. The specimen comprised CD4+ or CD8+ T cells sorted from blood, sampled in a trial of the OX40 agonist ivuxolimab. The receptor source for this set is an adult with an advanced solid tumor such as melanoma, head and neck, liver or kidney cancer.

This chain links TRBV6-5 with TRBJ1-6, with no clear D. V shed 6 bases and J shed 0 bases, with 6 bases lying between them. CDR1 and CDR2 from the germline V gene are MNHEY and SVGAGI. This CDR3 is 14 amino acids long. CDR3: CASRQSSYNSPLHF. The CDR3 coding sequence is TGTGCCAGCAGACAAAGCTCCTATAATTCACCCCTCCACTTT.

The chain employs TRBV7-2 and TRBJ1-6; D is unresolved. V was shortened by 1 base and J by 7 bases, with 11 bases between the two germline ends. Germline CDR1 reads SGHTA; CDR2 reads FQGNSA. This CDR3 comprises 15 residues. CDR3: CASSLVTADNSPLHF. CDR3 coding DNA: TGTGCCAGCAGCTTAGTAACGGCGGACAATTCACCCCTCCACTTT. Full variable domain (missing parts from reference TRBV7-2 and TRBJ1-6): GAGVSQSPSNKVTEKGKDVELRCDPISGHTALYWYRQSLGQGLEFLIYFQGNSAPDKSGLPSDRFSAERTGGSVSTLTIQRTQQEDSAVYLCASSLVTADNSPLHFGNGTRLTVT.

The V call is TRBV5-6, the J call TRBJ2-5, with 9 nucleotides matching TRBD2. V gave up 0 bases and J gave up 5 bases; unmatched junction bases: 5. The CDR3 spans 15 residues. Per germline, CDR1 SGHDT and CDR2 YYEEEE. This chain's CDR3 is CASSLVAGGHETQYF. For the CDR3, the DNA is TGTGCCAGCAGCTTGGTGGCGGGGGGGCATGAGACCCAGTACTTC.

The rearrangement links TRBV14 to TRBJ1-4; D is undetermined. This CDR3 has 16 residues. In germline, CDR1 is SGHDN, CDR2 FVKESK. The V end lost 1 base, the J end lost 2 bases, and 11 bases lay between the germline ends. CDR3 DNA sequence: TGTGCCAGCAGCCAAGGGTCCTTAAAGACTAATGAAAAACTGTTTTTT. Its protein product is CASSQGSLKTNEKLFF.

This clone has a single count. The chain recombines TRBV5-1 with TRBJ2-5; TRBD2 matches 13 bases. The end of the DNA is better explained by TRBJ2-7, so the J call may be wrong. Germline CDR1 reads SGHRS; CDR2 reads YFSETQ. The CDR3 covers 16 residues. Here the CDR3 reads CASSLGGLAGVYEQYF. The CDR3 bases are TGCGCCAGCAGCTTGGGCGGACTAGCGGGGGTCTACGAGCAGTACTTC.

The chain has TRBV7-6 and TRBJ2-5, with D unclear. Germline CDR1 reads SGHVS; CDR2 reads FNYEAQ. The CDR3 has 15 residues. Trimming shortened V by 1 base and J by 5 bases, and 14 bases separated the two germline ends. CDR3 region: CASSLGHGWGETQYF. The DNA of the CDR3 is TGTGCCAGCAGCTTAGGACACGGATGGGGTGAGACCCAGTACTTC.

The chain uses TRBV5-5 and TRBJ1-1; maybe TRBD1 (5 bases). The length of the CDR3 is 13 residues. Per the germline V gene, CDR1 is SGHKS and CDR2 is YYEKEE (reference sequence). Trimming took 1 base from V and 3 from J, leaving 7 bases between them. The CDR3 loop reads CASSLQGDTEAFF. As DNA, the CDR3 is TGTGCCAGCAGCTTGCAGGGCGACACTGAAGCTTTCTTT.

There are a few counts of this clone. The genes are TRBV18 and TRBJ1-6; TRBD1 agrees at 7 bases. Trimming cost V 3 bases and J 3 bases; bases outside gene matches: 2. CDR3 length: 15 residues. Germline V lookup: CDR1 KGHSH, CDR2 LQKENI. The CDR3 DNA reads as TGTGCCAGCTCACCGGGGACAGTCTATAATTCACCCCTCCACTTT. Protein product: CASSPGTVYNSPLHF.

The chain uses TRBV19 and TRBJ1-4; 9 nucleotides match TRBD1. The J segment lost 7 bases and the V segment lost 5 bases, leaving 2 bases of the junction unmatched. The length of the CDR3 is 13 residues. Germline CDR1 is LNHDA and CDR2 is SQIVND (reference sequence). The CDR3 DNA is TGTGCCAGTAGTGTACAGGGGGCTGAAAAACTGTTTTTT. It encodes CASSVQGAEKLFF.

This clone was detected a few times. The rearrangement uses TRBV18 and TRBJ1-1; D is uncertain. From germline, CDR1 is KGHSH and CDR2 LQKENI. The CDR3 is 14 residues long. V was cut by 8 bases and J by 3 bases, with 16 bases left in between. CDR3 region: CASRNPFPYTEAFF. CDR3 in DNA: TGTGCCAGCCGGAACCCTTTCCCATACACTGAAGCTTTCTTT. The full variable domain, with the rest looked up from reference TRBV18 and TRBJ1-1, is NAGVMQNPRHLVRRRGQEARLRCSPMKGHSHVYWYRQLPEEGLKFMVYLQKENIIDESGMPKERFSAEFPKEGPSILRIQQVVRGDSAAYFCASRNPFPYTEAFFGQGTRLTVV.

This clone was seen a single time. The sample has other DNA sequences that encode this CDR3 too. The J gene is TRBJ1-2, the V gene TRBV11-1; unclear D gene. V lost 4 bases, J lost 4 bases, and 25 bases lay in between. Germline V gives CDR1 SGHAT, CDR2 FQDESV (reference sequence). The CDR3 length is 18 residues. This CDR3 reads CASSSHLARRGKGYGYTF. The CDR3 nucleotides read TGTGCCAGCAGCTCTCACCTCGCAAGAAGAGGTAAAGGCTATGGCTACACCTTC.

This clone was found once. The V gene is TRBV7-6, the J gene TRBJ1-4; no definite D call. This CDR3 spans 17 amino acids. Per germline, CDR1 SGHVS and CDR2 FNYEAQ. V was clipped by 2 bases and J by 3 bases, with 16 bases between them. Here the CDR3 reads CASSLFPPSSSNEKLFF. The CDR3 DNA reads as TGTGCCAGCAGCTTATTCCCCCCCTCATCTTCTAATGAAAAACTGTTTTTT.

J is TRBJ2-7 and V is TRBV10-2; D possibly matches TRBD1 or TRBD2 (6 bases each). Germline values: CDR1 WSHSY, CDR2 SAAADI. Trimming stripped 3 bases from V and 0 bases from J, with 9 bases between. This CDR3 region has 14 residues. The CDR3 sequence: CASSDGGHSYEQYF. CDR3 nucleotide sequence: TGCGCCAGCAGTGACGGGGGCCACTCCTACGAGCAGTACTTC.

The J gene is TRBJ1-6, the V gene TRBV19, with TRBD1 matching over 9 bases. The length of the CDR3 is 14 residues. The germline gives CDR1 LNHDA, CDR2 SQIVND (reference sequence). V gave up 8 bases and J gave up 8 bases; unmatched junction bases: 7. The CDR3 here is CASGTQGAYSPLHF. Here the CDR3 DNA reads TGTGCCAGTGGGACACAGGGGGCTTATTCACCCCTCCACTTT.

The count of this clone is one. The chain couples TRBV7-3 to TRBJ2-1; 16 bases fit TRBD2. With V trimmed by 1 base and J by 9 bases, 3 bases remained unmatched. Germline CDR1 is SGHTA and CDR2 is FQGTGA. The CDR3 length is 16 residues. CDR3 DNA: TGTGCCAGCAGCTTAAAGGGACTAGCGGGGGGGCCTGAGCAGTTCTTC. It translates to CASSLKGLAGGPEQFF.

This clone was counted a single time. The rearrangement uses TRBV5-6 and TRBJ2-3; either TRBD1 or TRBD2 may fit D (5 bases each). The V and J ends lost 4 bases and 4 bases respectively, with 25 bases between them. Germline V CDR1 and CDR2: SGHDT, YYEEEE. This CDR3 is 18 amino acids long. CDR3 protein: CASSPGRVRTIESDTQYF. CDR3 bases: TGTGCCAGCAGCCCCGGGCGGGTTAGGACAATCGAGTCAGATACGCAGTATTTT.

The chain carries TRBV7-3 and TRBJ2-1, with a weak D call TRBD1 (5 bases). Looked up from germline, CDR1 is SGHTA and CDR2 is FQGTGA. V shed 5 bases and J shed 0 bases, with 11 bases lying between them. This CDR3 comprises 15 residues. The DNA of the CDR3 is TGTGCCAGCAGCCCTAGACAGAGCTCCTACAATGAGCAGTTCTTC. Its protein is CASSPRQSSYNEQFF. Using reference TRBV7-3 and TRBJ2-1 for the parts outside the CDR3, the full variable domain is GAGVSQTPSNKVTEKGKYVELRCDPISGHTALYWYRQSLGQGPEFLIYFQGTGAADDSGLPNDRFFAVRPEGSVSTLKIQRTERGDSAVYLCASSPRQSSYNEQFFGPGTRLTVL.

V usage is TRBV19 and J usage is TRBJ2-7; 7 bases fit TRBD1. This CDR3 has 13 residues. Germline V gene sequence: CDR1 LNHDA, CDR2 SQIVND (reference sequence). The ends lost 8 bases at V and 12 bases at J; junction bases unmatched: 16. The CDR3 loop reads CASQSTDTGVRYF. CDR3 DNA sequence: TGTGCCAGTCAATCCACCGATACAGGGGTTCGGTACTTC.

In regard to this clone: The sample carries other DNA sequences with the same CDR3. The chain is built from TRBV9 and TRBJ2-5; tentatively, D is TRBD2 (6 bases). The germline CDR1 and CDR2 sequences are SGDLS and YYNGEE. CDR3 length: 13 amino acids. Trimming left V 2 bases short and J 5 bases short, with 10 bases between. This chain's CDR3 is CASSVSRGETQYF. CDR3 nucleotides: TGTGCCAGCAGCGTTTCCCGGGGGGAGACCCAGTACTTC.

The table lists this clone with a few counts. CDR3 bases: TGTGCCAGCAGTTACTCGCAGGGGTTAAATTCACCCCTCCACTTT. Encoded protein: CASSYSQGLNSPLHF. The chain combines TRBV6-5 with TRBJ1-6; a weak D match, TRBD1 (6 bases). CDR3 length equals 15 residues. The V end lost 0 bases, the J end lost 7 bases, and 10 bases lay between the germline ends. The germline V gene encodes CDR1 MNHEY and CDR2 SVGAGI.

The rearrangement links TRBV7-9 to TRBJ2-7; 8 bases fit TRBD2. The junction had 8 bases not matched to a gene; V was cut back by 1 base and J by 6 bases. The CDR3 spans 15 residues. CDR1 and CDR2 (germline): SEHNR, FQNEAQ (reference sequence). Here the CDR3 reads CASSLGGGRRGEQYF. The CDR3 DNA follows: TGTGCCAGCAGCTTAGGCGGGGGGCGGAGGGGCGAGCAGTACTTC.

The chain carries TRBV19 and TRBJ1-5; the D gene is possibly TRBD1 (5 bases). The germline V gene encodes CDR1 LNHDA and CDR2 SQIVND (reference sequence). The CDR3 has 14 residues. Deletions cut 6 bases from V and 0 bases from J, with 9 bases between. The CDR3 DNA reads as TGTGCCAGTAGGACAGTTAATAGCAATCAGCCCCAGCATTTT. Translating gives CASRTVNSNQPQHF.

This CDR3 is CASSTAYSNQPQHF. DNA of the CDR3: TGTGCCAGCAGTACCGCATATAGCAATCAGCCCCAGCATTTT. The chain carries TRBV27 and TRBJ1-5, with unresolved D. The V end was cut by 5 bases, the J end by 0 bases, with 8 bases between. Germline lookup yields CDR1 MNHEY and CDR2 SMNVEV (reference sequence). The CDR3 is 14 residues long.